The clone carrying this T cell receptor beta chain was observed many times. What it binds is unknown. Construction of TCR beta libraries relied on iRepertoire HTBI primers and on Arm-PCR targeting CDR3 regions. TCRdb ran MiXCR on the multiplex PCR reads and lists one entry per CDR3 protein. This sample has around 230,000 distinct CDR3 sequences, with around 16% found just once. Time point noted: newly diagnosed GD, antithyroid drugs for less than 3 months. PBMC RNA was the source of the TCR library. Germline CDR1 reads LGHDT; CDR2 reads YNNKEL (reference sequence). The CDR3 loop spans 12 amino acids. V was cut by 0 bases and J by 6 bases, with 5 bases left in between. These data come from a study of regulatory T cells in long-lasting Graves disease. Findings and limits, study-wide: No thyroid tissue was studied; the work used peripheral blood only. TCR diversity was lower in persistent than newly diagnosed Graves' disease. When disease was persistent, TRBV28, TRBJ1-2 and TRBJ2-5 were the favored segments.

The specimen was peripheral blood mononuclear cells (PBMCs), collected at new diagnosis, from a patient treated with antithyroid drugs. This clonotype was obtained from a female donor with Graves disease. The chain is built from TRBV3-1 and TRBJ1-1, with D hard to call. CDR3 in DNA: TGTGCCAGCAGCCAAGATGGCGCTGAAGCTTTCTTT. It specifies CASSQDGAEAFF. Looking up the rest from reference TRBV3-1 and TRBJ1-1 gives the full variable domain: DTAVSQTPKYLVTQMGNDKSIKCEQNLGHDTMYWYKQDSKKFLKIMFSYNNKELIINETVPNRFSPKSPDKAHLNLHINSLELGDSAVYFCASSQDGAEAFFGQGTRLTVV.